These 29 T cell receptor beta chains originate from one sample sequenced in a study of graft-versus-host responses after intestinal transplantation. Profiled with immunoSEQ multiplex PCR; TCRdb holds only in-frame clones, not every one. Of approximately 89,000 clones listed, about 93% are singletons. These receptors' targets are unknown. Material: unstimulated CD8+ T cells sorted from spleen or lymph node cells, obtained before transplant. All receptors derive from a human donor who was the organ donor for an intestinal transplant.

V gene TRBV5-1 combines with J gene TRBJ2-1; 9 nucleotides agree with TRBD2. J lost 9 bases, V lost 0 bases, and 10 bases had no gene match. CDR1 SGHRS and CDR2 YFSETQ come from the germline V gene. This CDR3 comprises 16 residues. DNA for the CDR3: TGCGCCAGCAGCTTGGACCCAGCGGGGGGAATCAGTGAGCAGTTCTTC. Its protein is CASSLDPAGGISEQFF.

The rearrangement joins TRBV7-9 to TRBJ1-2; D is undetermined. CDR3 size: 13 residues. Germline V lookup: CDR1 SEHNR, CDR2 FQNEAQ (reference sequence). V dropped 5 bases and J dropped 0 bases, with 7 bases sitting between them. The CDR3 sequence is CASSPGTNYGYTF. In nucleotides, the CDR3 is TGTGCCAGCAGCCCCGGGACTAACTATGGCTACACCTTC.

V and J are TRBV7-9 and TRBJ2-1, with TRBD2 matching 11 bases. This CDR3 spans 19 amino acids. Germline V lookup: CDR1 SEHNR, CDR2 FQNEAQ (reference sequence). Trimming cost V 1 base and J 0 bases; bases outside gene matches: 8. CDR3 residues: CASSLGLAGLSFSYNEQFF. CDR3 coding DNA: TGTGCCAGCAGCTTAGGACTAGCGGGACTCAGTTTCTCCTACAATGAGCAGTTCTTC.

As concerns this clone: The germline gene is not matched at one end of the junction; a read error may be the cause. The CDR3 nucleotides read TGCGCCAGCAAGCCCGCAGCGGGAGAAGGATACGAGCAGTACTTC. This gives the protein CASKPAAGEGYEQYF. This sequence joins TRBV27 and TRBJ2-5; 8 bases match TRBD2. Gene TRBJ2-7 matches the end of the DNA better, so the J call may be wrong. The CDR3 loop spans 15 amino acids. Germline CDR1 reads MNHEY; CDR2 reads SMNVEV (reference sequence).

V usage is TRBV7-8 and J usage is TRBJ1-2, with D perhaps TRBD1 (5 bases). V was shortened by 1 base and J by 4 bases, with 19 bases between the two germline ends. This CDR3 has 17 residues. CDR1 and CDR2 (germline): SGHVS, FQNEAQ. The CDR3 nucleotides read TGTGCCAGCAGCTTAGGGGGTGCGGGGGTGGGCTCCTATGGCTACACCTTC. Protein: CASSLGGAGVGSYGYTF.

The chain couples TRBV5-6 to TRBJ2-1, with D hard to call. V lost 2 bases and J lost 6, with 12 bases in between. The CDR3 is made up of 14 amino acids. Germline V gene lookup returns CDR1 SGHDT and CDR2 YYEEEE. As DNA, the CDR3 is TGTGCCAGCAGCTTTTACCCCCCCGGCAATGAGCAGTTCTTC. The encoded protein is CASSFYPPGNEQFF.

This clone has just a few counts. This chain connects TRBV2 to TRBJ1-6; D is ambiguous. The V gene's germline CDR1 is SNHLY and CDR2 FYNNEI. The CDR3 is 14 residues long. V was pared by 7 bases and J by 5 bases, with 12 bases between. The CDR3 bases are TGTGCCAGCACCCTTTCTATCCATAATTCACCCCTCCACTTT. Its translation is CASTLSIHNSPLHF.

The chain employs TRBV5-4 and TRBJ2-1; D is perhaps TRBD2 (6 bases). Between the trimmed V and J ends, which lost 3 bases and 4 bases, there was a span of 17 bases. The CDR3 is 16 residues long. From germline, CDR1 is SGHNT and CDR2 YYREEE (reference sequence). This chain's CDR3 is CASSWRLVKHYNEQFF. The CDR3 DNA reads as TGTGCCAGCAGCTGGCGACTAGTAAAACATTACAATGAGCAGTTCTTC.

The J gene is TRBJ1-1, the V gene TRBV28; perhaps TRBD1 as D (5 bases). The CDR3 totals 14 residues. Deletions cut 8 bases from V and 6 bases from J, with 19 bases between. Looked up from germline, CDR1 is MDHEN and CDR2 is SYDVKM. CDR3 sequence (DNA): TGTGCCAGCTTTACTGGGACTTCTGCCCCTGAAGCTTTCTTT. It translates to CASFTGTSAPEAFF.

The chain recombines TRBV19 with TRBJ2-3; D not certain. This CDR3 is 15 amino acids long. Germline lookup yields CDR1 LNHDA and CDR2 SQIVND (reference sequence). Trimming cost V 0 bases and J 3 bases, with 10 bases left between them. The CDR3 nucleotides are TGTGCCAGTAGTATAGATCTCAGGTATACAGATACGCAGTATTTT. This translates into CASSIDLRYTDTQYF.

There are a few counts of this clone. The rearrangement joins TRBV29-1 to TRBJ2-7; 10 bases are a match to TRBD2. J lost 3 bases, V lost 6 bases, and 5 bases had no gene match. The CDR3 runs 13 residues. Germline lookup yields CDR1 SQVTM and CDR2 ANQGSEA. CDR3 in amino acids: CSVLAGVHYEQYF. The CDR3 DNA reads TGCAGCGTCCTAGCGGGAGTGCACTACGAGCAGTACTTC.

The chain is built from TRBV28 and TRBJ1-1, with 7 bases aligning to TRBD1. CDR3 length: 15 amino acids. Germline V lookup: CDR1 MDHEN, CDR2 SYDVKM. Trimming took 5 bases from V and 5 from J; bases not matched to a gene: 11. Here the CDR3 reads CASSLQTGWRTEAFF. In nucleotides, the CDR3 is TGTGCCAGCAGTCTCCAGACAGGGTGGAGAACTGAAGCTTTCTTT.

The chain is built from TRBV19 and TRBJ2-7; 10 bases align to TRBD2. V lost 10 bases to trimming and J lost 5 bases; unmatched junction nucleotides: 17. Per the germline V gene, CDR1 is LNHDA and CDR2 is SQIVND (reference sequence). The CDR3 extends over 16 amino acids. Here the CDR3 DNA reads TGTGCCACAAATTCCCCTTCTAGCGGGAGAGACCACGAGCAGTACTTC. Translated, it gives CATNSPSSGRDHEQYF.

This chain links TRBV30 with TRBJ1-1; 7 bases agree with TRBD1. Per the germline V gene, CDR1 is GTSNPN and CDR2 is SVGIG (reference sequence). The CDR3 contains 12 residues. The V gene end was trimmed by 2 bases and the J gene end by 7 bases; junction bases not matched to a gene: 4. CDR3 region: CAWSLDRDEAFF. The CDR3 bases are TGTGCCTGGAGTCTAGACAGGGATGAAGCTTTCTTT.

This sequence joins TRBV11-3 and TRBJ2-5, with D perhaps matching TRBD1 (6 bases). CDR3 length: 14 residues. V lost 1 base and J lost 3, with 9 bases in between. Germline lookup yields CDR1 SGHNT and CDR2 YENEEA. CDR3 coding DNA: TGTGCCAGCAGCTTAGGGACAGCCGAAGAGACCCAGTACTTC. It encodes CASSLGTAEETQYF.

The chain combines TRBV6-5 with TRBJ2-5; 8 bases are shared with TRBD2. The germline gives CDR1 MNHEY, CDR2 SVGAGI. The junction had 10 bases not matched to a gene; V was cut back by 6 bases and J by 4 bases. This CDR3 contains 15 residues. This chain's CDR3 is CASRLAGRWGETQYF. DNA of the CDR3: TGTGCCAGCAGATTAGCGGGGCGCTGGGGAGAGACCCAGTACTTC.

This sequence joins TRBV19 and TRBJ1-4, with D possibly being TRBD1 (5 bases). In germline, CDR1 is LNHDA, CDR2 SQIVND (reference sequence). CDR3 length: 13 amino acids. Trimming removed 3 bases at V and 12 bases at J, with 14 bases between. CDR3 sequence (DNA): TGTGCCAGTAGTATTTGGGCATGGGGCGAACTGTTTTTT. It encodes CASSIWAWGELFF. Complete variable domain (other parts from reference TRBV19 and TRBJ1-4): DGGITQSPKYLFRKEGQNVTLSCEQNLNHDAMYWYRQDPGQGLRLIYYSQIVNDFQKGDIAEGYSVSREKKESFPLTVTSAQKNPTAFYLCASSIWAWGELFFGSGTQLSVL.

This clone was observed a few times. This chain uses TRBV4-3 with TRBJ2-7; 8 bases fit TRBD1. There are 15 residues in the CDR3. Germline V CDR1 and CDR2: LGHNA, YSLEER. Trimming removed 4 bases from V and 3 bases from J; junction bases left unmatched: 8. The CDR3 reads CASSPRTGPGYEQYF. The CDR3 DNA reads as TGCGCCAGCAGCCCAAGGACAGGGCCTGGCTACGAGCAGTACTTC.

The V call is TRBV7-9, the J call TRBJ2-5, with 7 bases that match TRBD2. From germline, CDR1 is SEHNR and CDR2 FQNEAQ (reference sequence). With 1 base clipped from V and 7 bases from J, the junction kept 12 bases outside the gene matches. This CDR3 has 16 residues. The CDR3 DNA follows: TGTGCCAGCAGCTTAGTATCGGCGGGAGAGTTGGGGACCCAGTACTTC. Its translation: CASSLVSAGELGTQYF.

The V and J genes are TRBV4-2 and TRBJ2-3; D remains unclear. Trimming cost V 0 bases and J 0 bases, with 13 bases left between them. The CDR3 runs to 17 residues. The germline V gene encodes CDR1 LGHNA and CDR2 YNFKEQ. The CDR3 sequence: CASSQDQDTASTDTQYF. DNA for the CDR3: TGTGCCAGCAGCCAAGATCAAGACACCGCTAGCACAGATACGCAGTATTTT.

A note on this clone: Germline is not matched at one junction end, which may reflect a read error. The gene calls are TRBV2 and TRBJ2-1; 8 positions match TRBD2. The germline V gene has CDR1 SNHLY and CDR2 FYNNEI. The CDR3 covers 16 residues. CDR3 nucleotides: TGTGCCAGCTGTGAGGGTGGCGGGGGGCCTTACAATGAGCAGTTCTTC. It is translated as CASCEGGGGPYNEQFF.

DNA for the CDR3: TGTGCCAGCAGTGTAAGGGGAGGGGACACCGGGGAGCTGTTTTTT. Encoded protein: CASSVRGGDTGELFF. The chain couples TRBV6-5 to TRBJ2-2, with 7 positions matching TRBD2. CDR3 length: 15 amino acids. J gave up 3 bases and V 5 bases, and 6 bases lay outside the gene matches. Germline-derived CDR1 and CDR2 are MNHEY and SVGAGI.

With regard to this clone: At one boundary the junction diverges from the germline segment, which might be a read error. The V and J genes are TRBV27 and TRBJ2-7, with 9 positions matching TRBD1. Per germline, CDR1 MNHEY and CDR2 SMNVEV (reference sequence). The CDR3 is made up of 15 amino acids. The CDR3 is CASGLTGTGSYEQYF. The CDR3 coding sequence is TGTGCCAGCGGTTTAACTGGGACAGGGTCCTACGAGCAGTACTTC.

The chain links TRBV19 to TRBJ2-1; maybe TRBD1 (5 bases). The V end lost 1 base, the J end lost 4 bases, and 11 bases lay between the germline ends. This CDR3 region has 15 residues. Germline V gives CDR1 LNHDA, CDR2 SQIVND (reference sequence). The CDR3 sequence is CASSIGWGRYNEQFF. DNA of the CDR3: TGTGCCAGTAGTATAGGGTGGGGCCGATACAATGAGCAGTTCTTC.

The CDR3 DNA reads TGTGCCAGCAGTGAAGCGTACAGCTCCTACGAGCAGTACTTC. It translates to CASSEAYSSYEQYF. The chain carries TRBV2 and TRBJ2-7; no definite D call. The V end lost 0 bases, the J end lost 0 bases, and 6 bases lay between the germline ends. This CDR3 is 14 amino acids long. Per the germline V gene, CDR1 is SNHLY and CDR2 is FYNNEI. Using reference TRBV2 and TRBJ2-7 for the parts outside the CDR3, the full variable domain is EPEVTQTPSHQVTQMGQEVILRCVPISNHLYFYWYRQILGQKVEFLVSFYNNEISEKSEIFDDQFSVERPDGSNFTLKIRSTKLEDSAMYFCASSEAYSSYEQYFGPGTRLTVT.

J is TRBJ2-7 and V is TRBV19; possible D gene TRBD1, 6 bases. Trimming stripped 3 bases from V and 2 bases from J, with 17 bases between. This CDR3 spans 16 amino acids. Germline lookup yields CDR1 LNHDA and CDR2 SQIVND (reference sequence). The chain's CDR3 is CASSITGPTTPYEQYF. The CDR3 nucleotides read TGTGCCAGTAGTATCACAGGGCCCACGACCCCCTACGAGCAGTACTTC.

The rearrangement links TRBV28 to TRBJ2-1; TRBD1 aligns across 10 bases. Per germline, CDR1 MDHEN and CDR2 SYDVKM. V shed 4 bases and J 7 bases; nucleotides not matched to a gene: 7. The CDR3 covers 15 residues. The CDR3: CASSSRQGARNEQFF. In nucleotides, the CDR3 is TGTGCCAGCAGTTCGCGACAGGGGGCGCGGAATGAGCAGTTCTTC.

This chain connects TRBV5-4 to TRBJ2-7, with 7 bases aligning to TRBD2. This CDR3 is built from 14 residues. CDR1 SGHNT and CDR2 YYREEE come from the germline V gene (reference sequence). With V trimmed by 1 base and J by 0 bases, 1 base remained unmatched. CDR3 coding DNA: TGTGCCAGCAGCTTGTCGGGGGGCTCCTACGAGCAGTACTTC. Its protein is CASSLSGGSYEQYF.

This chain uses TRBV6-1 with TRBJ2-5; D is unresolved. The CDR3 totals 10 residues. Germline V gene sequence: CDR1 MNHNS, CDR2 SASEGT. The V gene lost 6 bases and the J gene lost 4 bases, with 3 bases spanning the gap. The CDR3 nucleotides are TGTGCCAGCAGGCGAGAGACCCAGTACTTC. It yields the protein CASRRETQYF.